These 23 T cell receptor beta chains originate from one sample sequenced in a study of PD-L1 blockade in urothelial cancer (dated by TCRdb to 2016 to 2017). Library preparation employed the immunoSEQ multiplex PCR assay. The source is immuneACCESS, and TCRdb retained only in-frame sequences with V and J called. Part of the clones is not carried over; for the studies checked, unresolved V genes explain less than half of this, and the remainder is unexplained. The sample data list 40,000 or so clones, and roughly 87% of these were observed just once. Clones ranked in the top ten supply 3.5% of the sample. The input for sequencing was PBMCs, taken around atezolizumab (anti-PD-L1) treatment. These TCRs come from an older man with urothelial cancer.

This chain connects TRBV2 to TRBJ1-3; no reliable D call. This CDR3 region has 14 residues. The V and J ends lost 4 bases and 1 base respectively, with 8 bases between them. CDR1 SNHLY and CDR2 FYNNEI come from the germline V gene. The DNA for the CDR3 is TGTGCCAGCAGTGTTCGGGGTTCTGGAAACACCATATATTTT. It codes for CASSVRGSGNTIYF.

The chain recombines TRBV5-4 with TRBJ1-1; D is undetermined. The germline V gene has CDR1 SGHNT and CDR2 YYREEE (reference sequence). Trimming shortened V by 0 bases and J by 8 bases, and 11 bases separated the two germline ends. CDR3 length: 13 residues. CDR3 loop: CASSLDSPPEAFF. The CDR3 DNA is TGTGCCAGCAGCTTGGACAGCCCCCCCGAAGCTTTCTTT.

The chain combines TRBV5-5 with TRBJ1-2; D may be TRBD1 (5 bases). From germline, CDR1 is SGHKS and CDR2 YYEKEE (reference sequence). V was pared by 1 base and J by 6 bases, with 16 bases between. CDR3 length equals 15 residues. Written as DNA, the CDR3 is TGTGCCAGCAGCTTGAGTACGAGACAGTACAATGGCTACACCTTC. Translation gives CASSLSTRQYNGYTF.

V usage is TRBV5-1 and J usage is TRBJ2-5, with 9 bases aligning to TRBD2. This CDR3 has 16 residues. V shed 6 bases and J 5 bases; nucleotides not matched to a gene: 14. CDR1 is SGHRS, CDR2 YFSETQ, per germline. Written as DNA, the CDR3 is TGCGCCAGCACCAAAAACCAAGCGGGAGGCCAGGAGACCCAGTACTTC. It specifies CASTKNQAGGQETQYF.

This clone was recorded once. The rearrangement links TRBV27 to TRBJ2-1, with 7 bases identical to TRBD2. V dropped 7 bases and J dropped 5; count of bases not matched to a gene: 14. Germline CDR1 MNHEY, CDR2 SMNVEV (reference sequence). This CDR3 comprises 16 residues. The CDR3 region has the DNA TGTGCCAGCAAACGGGGGTTGGCTAGCGGAAACAATGAGCAGTTCTTC. The encoded protein is CASKRGLASGNNEQFF.

The chain employs TRBV27 and TRBJ2-1; TRBD2 is a possible D gene (6 bases). The germline V gene has CDR1 MNHEY and CDR2 SMNVEV (reference sequence). The CDR3 is 15 amino acids. V gave up 3 bases and J gave up 2 bases, with 11 bases separating them. CDR3 coding DNA: TGTGCCAGCAGTTTCGGGCGGGGACCCTACAATGAGCAGTTCTTC. Protein: CASSFGRGPYNEQFF.

This sequence joins TRBV27 and TRBJ2-7; TRBD1 matches 8 bases. The V segment lost 5 bases and the J segment 3 bases; nucleotides outside the gene matches: 6. Germline V gene sequence: CDR1 MNHEY, CDR2 SMNVEV (reference sequence). The CDR3 length is 14 residues. CDR3 loop: CASSLGQGYYEQYF. The CDR3 bases are TGTGCCAGCAGTCTTGGACAGGGATACTACGAGCAGTACTTC.

V is TRBV19 and J is TRBJ1-5; TRBD1 might be the D (6 bases). Germline loops: CDR1 LNHDA, CDR2 SQIVND (reference sequence). With 9 bases removed from V and 5 bases from J, the gap between germline ends came to 23 bases. This CDR3 is 16 amino acids long. This CDR3 reads CASQTRAGGGHQPQHF. CDR3 coding DNA: TGTGCCAGCCAAACCCGGGCGGGGGGCGGCCATCAGCCCCAGCATTTT.

CDR3 region: CASSPRAGNNYGYTF. The DNA of the CDR3 is TGTGCCAGCAGCCCCCGGGCAGGGAACAACTATGGCTACACCTTC. The V and J genes are TRBV7-2 and TRBJ1-2; D perhaps matches TRBD1 (5 bases). CDR3 length: 15 amino acids. Trimming shortened V by 5 bases and J by 2 bases, and 15 bases separated the two germline ends. Germline lookup yields CDR1 SGHTA and CDR2 FQGNSA.

The V call is TRBV7-2, the J call TRBJ2-3; the D gene is possibly TRBD1 (7 bases). There are 17 residues in the CDR3. The germline V gene encodes CDR1 SGHTA and CDR2 FQGNSA. Trimming shortened V by 5 bases and J by 2 bases, and 20 bases separated the two germline ends. CDR3 sequence reads: CASSVTGAGTATDTQYF. For the CDR3, the DNA is TGTGCCAGCAGCGTCACAGGGGCGGGGACCGCCACAGATACGCAGTATTTT.

The rearrangement joins TRBV2 to TRBJ2-7, with TRBD1 matching 8 bases. This CDR3 has 13 residues. Trimming took 7 bases from V and 6 from J; bases not matched to a gene: 8. Per germline, CDR1 SNHLY and CDR2 FYNNEI. This CDR3 reads CASIGQGEAEQYF. The CDR3 DNA reads TGTGCCAGCATAGGACAGGGAGAGGCCGAGCAGTACTTC.

The table lists this clone with a count of one. CDR3 in amino acids: CASSMTGTSAGELFF. DNA for the CDR3: TGTGCCAGTAGTATGACTGGGACTAGCGCTGGGGAGCTGTTTTTT. The chain recombines TRBV19 with TRBJ2-2; 10 nucleotides line up with TRBD2. This CDR3 region has 15 residues. The germline gives CDR1 LNHDA, CDR2 SQIVND (reference sequence). The trim removed 3 bases at V and 8 bases at J, leaving 6 bases unmatched.

The rearrangement joins TRBV7-9 to TRBJ1-1, with a weak D call TRBD1 (5 bases). V gave up 5 bases and J gave up 7 bases, with 20 bases separating them. Germline assignment: CDR1 SEHNR and CDR2 FQNEAQ (reference sequence). This CDR3 has 15 amino acids. As DNA, the CDR3 is TGTGCCAGCAGCCTGACCGCCAGGAGGGGAGGTGAAGCTTTCTTT. It encodes CASSLTARRGGEAFF.

Points on this clone: Other DNA sequences within the sample encode an identical CDR3. V and J are TRBV5-1 and TRBJ1-3; D uncertain. Trimming left V 5 bases short and J 0 bases short, with 9 bases between. CDR1 and CDR2 from the germline V gene are SGHRS and YFSETQ. This CDR3 has 14 amino acids. CDR3 sequence: CASSGGSSGNTIYF. The CDR3, as DNA: TGCGCCAGCAGTGGAGGGAGCTCTGGAAACACCATATATTTT.

The chain recombines TRBV6-1 with TRBJ2-3; a possible D gene is TRBD2 (5 bases). The length of the CDR3 is 13 residues. Deletions cut 4 bases from V and 6 bases from J, with 11 bases between. Germline CDR1 MNHNS, CDR2 SASEGT. In DNA, the CDR3 is TGTGCCAGCAGTGTTGAGGGAATGGATACGCAGTATTTT. Protein: CASSVEGMDTQYF.

This clone appeared a single time. This sequence joins TRBV5-1 and TRBJ2-1; 9 positions agree with TRBD2. The CDR3 runs to 17 residues. CDR1 is SGHRS, CDR2 YFSETQ, per germline. J was trimmed by 5 bases and V by 0 bases; bases with no gene match: 9. In DNA form, the CDR3 reads TGCGCCAGCAGCTTGGGTAGGTTTGCGGGAGGGAACAATGAGCAGTTCTTC. Encoded protein: CASSLGRFAGGNNEQFF.

This rearrangement joins TRBV19 to TRBJ2-3; TRBD2 aligns across 11 bases. Looked up from germline, CDR1 is LNHDA and CDR2 is SQIVND (reference sequence). After removal of 7 bases from V and 7 bases from J, the junction contained 10 bases not matched to a gene. This CDR3 spans 15 amino acids. In DNA, the CDR3 is TGTGCCAGTACCCGCTCTACTAGCGGGGGATATACGCAGTATTTT. This translates into CASTRSTSGGYTQYF.

This chain joins TRBV5-1 and TRBJ1-1; possibly TRBD1 for D (6 bases). Germline CDR1 and CDR2: SGHRS and YFSETQ. The CDR3 contains 16 residues. V lost 3 bases, J lost 0 bases, and 15 bases lay in between. The CDR3 protein is CASSSYIGQMNTEAFF. For the CDR3, the DNA is TGCGCCAGCAGCTCCTATATTGGACAGATGAACACTGAAGCTTTCTTT.

The rearrangement joins TRBV28 to TRBJ2-7; 13 bases match TRBD2. Losses at the gene ends were 6 bases for V and 7 bases for J; bases not matched to a gene: 3. CDR1 and CDR2 from the germline V gene are MDHEN and SYDVKM. The CDR3 is 13 residues long. CDR3 sequence: CASRLAGGREQYF. In DNA, the CDR3 is TGTGCCAGCAGACTAGCGGGAGGGCGGGAGCAGTACTTC. The entire variable domain, with the rest obtained from reference TRBV28 and TRBJ2-7, is as follows: DVKVTQSSRYLVKRTGEKVFLECVQDMDHENMFWYRQDPGLGLRLIYFSYDVKMKEKGDIPEGYSVSREKKERFSLILESASTNQTSMYLCASRLAGGREQYFGPGTRLTVT.

This sequence joins TRBV6-5 and TRBJ2-1; 12 bases are shared with TRBD2. V gave up 6 bases and J gave up 9 bases; unmatched junction bases: 9. The CDR3 covers 15 residues. Germline loops: CDR1 MNHEY, CDR2 SVGAGI. The CDR3 loop is CASSRLAGAGGEQFF. The CDR3 nucleotides read TGTGCCAGCAGCCGACTAGCGGGGGCCGGGGGTGAGCAGTTCTTC.

This clone was observed once. The same CDR3 can be traced to other DNA sequences in this sample. The chain carries TRBV28 and TRBJ2-7; 8 bases line up with TRBD1. This CDR3 is built from 14 residues. Per the germline V gene, CDR1 is MDHEN and CDR2 is SYDVKM. Losses at the gene ends were 5 bases for V and 4 bases for J; bases not matched to a gene: 7. This chain's CDR3 is CASSPGQGPYEQYF. CDR3 coding DNA: TGTGCCAGCAGTCCCGGACAGGGACCTTACGAGCAGTACTTC. Full variable domain (outside the CDR3, taken from reference TRBV28 and TRBJ2-7): DVKVTQSSRYLVKRTGEKVFLECVQDMDHENMFWYRQDPGLGLRLIYFSYDVKMKEKGDIPEGYSVSREKKERFSLILESASTNQTSMYLCASSPGQGPYEQYFGPGTRLTVT.

J is TRBJ2-2 and V is TRBV10-3; D possibly corresponds to TRBD2 (6 bases). This CDR3 has 16 residues. Germline CDR1 is ENHRY and CDR2 is SYGVKD. V lost 4 bases, J lost 5 bases, and 17 bases lay in between. In DNA form, the CDR3 reads TGTGCCATCAGTGGCGTCCCCGGGGGTGGAACCGGGGAGCTGTTTTTT. Translating it yields CAISGVPGGGTGELFF.

This clone was observed a few times. This rearrangement joins TRBV27 to TRBJ1-5, with 7 bases lining up with TRBD1. With 4 bases clipped from V and 5 bases from J, the junction kept 5 bases outside the gene matches. The CDR3 totals 14 residues. Germline V gene sequence: CDR1 MNHEY, CDR2 SMNVEV (reference sequence). The CDR3 DNA sequence: TGTGCCAGCAGTTCTGACAGGGTGTATCAGCCCCAGCATTTT. This sequence encodes CASSSDRVYQPQHF.